This record concerns one T cell receptor (beta chain) sequence. Per the germline V gene, CDR1 is MNHEY and CDR2 is SVGEGT. V lost 6 bases and J lost 6; bases outside the gene matches: 12. The CDR3 is 15 amino acids. This table comes from immunoSEQ multiplex PCR, and its TCRdb copy is limited to in-frame clones, with some not included. This table has roughly 420,000 clones, about 88% appearing once. This sample is drawn from a study of Ad26.COV2.S vaccination and SARS-CoV-2 variants. Stated treatment: 15 to 20 received Ad26.COV2.S at low or high dose, single or two shots; 5 received placebo; per-sample allocation not given. Sampling happened 63 days after the first vaccine or placebo injection.

The chain recombines TRBV6-2 or TRBV6-3 with TRBJ2-3; 7 bases are shared with TRBD1. This receptor was taken from a person aged 18-60 years who received the Ad26.COV2.S COVID-19 vaccine or a placebo. This material consisted of peripheral blood, taken in a trial of Ad26.COV2.S vaccine versus placebo. In DNA form, the CDR3 reads TGTGCCAGCAGCCGAGACAGGGCCTTTTTCGATACGCAGTATTTT. Translated, it gives CASSRDRAFFDTQYF.